This T cell receptor beta chain came from a study of blood T cell repertoires in COVID-19. Study background: Researchers got acute and convalescent COVID-19 samples from the United States, Italy and Spain. Sources were T cells, B-cell-depleted T cells, or PBMCs; the material itself was cDNA or gDNA.

How the authors handled the data: Amplification of reference gene primers was used by the study to estimate nucleated cell counts. Here immunoSEQ multiplex PCR was the method, and the copy in TCRdb shows in-frame clones only, minus some. V and J calls and clone size are copied from that table; D and trimming were computed from the DNA. The sample comprises over 200,000 clones, around 82% of which are singletons, and approximately 5.9% rests with the top ten. The TCR was taken from a man at least 80 years old with acute or convalescent COVID-19. Sequenced input: peripheral blood.

In DNA, the CDR3 is TGTGCCAGCAGCTCGGACCGGGACAGGGCAACCTACGAGCAGTACTTC. This sequence encodes CASSSDRDRATYEQYF. The gene calls are TRBV5-5 and TRBJ2-7, with TRBD1 matching 9 bases. Germline V gene lookup returns CDR1 SGHKS and CDR2 YYEKEE (reference sequence). V shed 3 bases and J 2 bases; nucleotides not matched to a gene: 9. The CDR3 contains 16 residues.